This TCR beta chain emerged from a study of T cell responses to AZD1222 COVID-19 vaccine. This clone was seen only once. The target antigen is unknown. Profiling relied on immunoSEQ multiplex PCR, and the TCRdb table lists in-frame clones only, not all of them. The sample has 95,000 to 150,000 clones, approximately 92% seen once. After removal of 6 bases from V and 0 bases from J, the junction contained 5 bases not matched to a gene. The CDR3 is made up of 15 amino acids. Germline V gene lookup returns CDR1 KGHSH and CDR2 LQKENI. Findings and limits, study-wide: Vaccination with two AZD1222 doses was followed by a rise in Spike-specific TCR breadth and depth.

The source is an adult in good health. Sequences were derived from peripheral blood, sampled on day 0 of AZD1222 vaccination. This chain joins TRBV18 and TRBJ1-3; 7 bases align to TRBD1. In DNA form, the CDR3 reads TGTGCCAGCTCGCAACAGGGGAACTCTGGAAACACCATATATTTT. Protein product: CASSQQGNSGNTIYF.